The T cell receptor beta chain under discussion was sequenced for a study of monozygotic twins with inflammatory bowel disease. Each sample had eight separate cDNA synthesis reactions. TCRdb re-analyzed the 5' RACE reads; it lists each CDR3 protein once, without DNA. This repertoire includes approximately 340,000 distinct CDR3 sequences. The CDR3 loop spans 13 amino acids. The material sequenced was blood. The clonotype originates from a human donor with ulcerative colitis or Crohn's disease, or a healthy co-twin of an affected twin (not recorded which). The chain combines TRBV12-3 or TRBV12-4 with TRBJ1-1. CDR3: CASSPREFPEAFF.